The clone carrying this T cell receptor (beta chain) showed up just a few times. Time point given: pre-sensitization, week 0. Documented treatment: therapeutic diphenylcyclopropenone sensitization with weekly scalp DPC. Researchers extracted total RNA from unfractionated whole blood. The CDR3 spans 13 residues. Germline CDR1 is DFQATT and CDR2 is SNEGSKA (reference sequence). V trimming: 6 bases; J trimming: 3 bases; junction bases outside the gene matches: 5. The sample comes from a study of human T cells and chemical hapten exposure. What the library attached to individual cDNA molecules were unique molecular identifiers. How the authors handled the data: Counts of TCRs in each sample centred on a median of about 96,000 and extended from around 25,000 to 690,000. TCRdb used MiXCR to reprocess the RACE reads, holding one entry per CDR3 protein. None of the V and J calls come from the authors' own analysis; TCRdb made them. Among approximately 320,000 distinct CDR3 sequences listed, 5.5% were seen once.

V is TRBV20-1 and J is TRBJ2-7; 10 bases agree with TRBD2. The sequence came from a young woman with alopecia areata. Some clones in this sample may be carry-over from other donors' samples. The sequenced sample was whole blood, obtained in connection with sensitization to the hapten diphenylcyclopropenone (DPC). Written as DNA, the CDR3 is TGCAGTGCCCCTAGCGGGGGCCTCTACGAGCAGTACTTC. This sequence encodes CSAPSGGLYEQYF.